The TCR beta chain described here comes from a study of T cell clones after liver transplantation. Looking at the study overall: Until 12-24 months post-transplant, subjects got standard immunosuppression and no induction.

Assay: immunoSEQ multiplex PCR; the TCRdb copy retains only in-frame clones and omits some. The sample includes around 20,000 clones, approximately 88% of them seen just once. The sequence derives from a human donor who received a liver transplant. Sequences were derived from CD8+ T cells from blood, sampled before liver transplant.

This CDR3 is CASSRTGAEQYF. The CDR3 DNA sequence: TGTGCCAGCAGTCGGACAGGGGCCGAGCAGTACTTC. The chain recombines TRBV11-2 with TRBJ2-7, with 9 bases that match TRBD1. This CDR3 is 12 amino acids long. Germline values: CDR1 SGHAT, CDR2 FQNNGV. J lost 6 bases, V lost 6 bases, and 3 bases had no gene match.